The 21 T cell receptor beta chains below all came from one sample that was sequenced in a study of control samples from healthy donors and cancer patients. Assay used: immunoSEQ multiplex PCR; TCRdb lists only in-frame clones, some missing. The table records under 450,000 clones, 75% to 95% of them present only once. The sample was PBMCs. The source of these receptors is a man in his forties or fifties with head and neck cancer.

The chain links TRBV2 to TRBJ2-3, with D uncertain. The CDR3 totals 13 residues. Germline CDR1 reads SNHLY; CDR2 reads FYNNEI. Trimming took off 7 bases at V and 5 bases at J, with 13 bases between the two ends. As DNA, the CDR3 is TGTGCCAGCATGACACTTGTAGTAGATACGCAGTATTTT. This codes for CASMTLVVDTQYF.

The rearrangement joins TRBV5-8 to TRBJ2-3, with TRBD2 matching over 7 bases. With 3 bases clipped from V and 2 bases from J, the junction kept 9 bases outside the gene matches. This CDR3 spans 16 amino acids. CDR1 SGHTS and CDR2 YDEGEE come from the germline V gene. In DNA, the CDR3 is TGTGCCAGCAGCTCGGGACGGGGAGGGCCCACAGATACGCAGTATTTT. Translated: CASSSGRGGPTDTQYF.

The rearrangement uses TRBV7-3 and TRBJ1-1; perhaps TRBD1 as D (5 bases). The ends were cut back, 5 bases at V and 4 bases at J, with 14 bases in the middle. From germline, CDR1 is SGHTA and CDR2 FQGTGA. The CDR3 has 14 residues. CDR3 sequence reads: CASSPGGGRTEAFF. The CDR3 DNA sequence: TGTGCCAGCAGCCCCGGGGGAGGGCGCACTGAAGCTTTCTTT.

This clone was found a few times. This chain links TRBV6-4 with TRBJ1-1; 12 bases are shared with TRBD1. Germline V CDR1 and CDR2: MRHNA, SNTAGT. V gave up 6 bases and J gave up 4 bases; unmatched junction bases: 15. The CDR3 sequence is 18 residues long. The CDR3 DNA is TGTGCCAGCAGCGCACGATCCGGGACAGGGGGCTTCGGCACTGAAGCTTTCTTT. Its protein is CASSARSGTGGFGTEAFF.

This chain's CDR3 is CASSFEDTQYF. Written as DNA, the CDR3 is TGTGCCAGCAGTTTTGAAGATACGCAGTATTTT. V usage is TRBV27 and J usage is TRBJ2-3, with unresolved D. The CDR3 spans 11 residues. With 3 bases removed from V and 5 bases from J, the gap between germline ends came to 3 bases. Germline CDR1 and CDR2: MNHEY and SMNVEV (reference sequence).

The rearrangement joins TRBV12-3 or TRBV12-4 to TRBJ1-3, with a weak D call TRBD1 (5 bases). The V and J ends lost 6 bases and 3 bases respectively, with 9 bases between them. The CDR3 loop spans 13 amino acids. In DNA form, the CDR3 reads TGTGCCAGCAGGTATCAGGGTGGAAACACCATATATTTT. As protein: CASRYQGGNTIYF.

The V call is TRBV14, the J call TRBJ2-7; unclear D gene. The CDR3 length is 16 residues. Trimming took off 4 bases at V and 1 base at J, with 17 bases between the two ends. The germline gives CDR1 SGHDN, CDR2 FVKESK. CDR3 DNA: TGTGCCAGCAGCCCAAGTCCCATCCCCAGATCCTACGAGCAGTACTTC. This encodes CASSPSPIPRSYEQYF.

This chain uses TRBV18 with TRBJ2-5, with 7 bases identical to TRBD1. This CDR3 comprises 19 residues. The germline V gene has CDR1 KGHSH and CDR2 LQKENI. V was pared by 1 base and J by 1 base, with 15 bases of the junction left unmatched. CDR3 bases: TGTGCCAGCTCACCACGGCCGACAGGGAATGTGGGAAGCCAAGAGACCCAGTACTTC. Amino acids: CASSPRPTGNVGSQETQYF.

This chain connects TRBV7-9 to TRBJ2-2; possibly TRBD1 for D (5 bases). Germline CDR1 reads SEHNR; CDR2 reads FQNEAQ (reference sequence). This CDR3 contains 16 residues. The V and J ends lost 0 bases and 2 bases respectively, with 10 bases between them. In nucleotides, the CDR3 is TGTGCCAGCAGCTTAGCACGGACACAAAACACCGGGGAGCTGTTTTTT. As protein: CASSLARTQNTGELFF.

CDR3 DNA sequence: TGTGCCAGCAGCTTAGGTGCGGGGGCCTACGAGCAGTACTTC. It encodes CASSLGAGAYEQYF. V gene TRBV11-2 combines with J gene TRBJ2-7, with 7 positions matching TRBD2. The CDR3 totals 14 residues. With V trimmed by 1 base and J by 2 bases, 2 bases remained unmatched. From germline, CDR1 is SGHAT and CDR2 FQNNGV. The entire variable domain, with the rest obtained from reference TRBV11-2 and TRBJ2-7, is as follows: EAGVAQSPRYKIIEKRQSVAFWCNPISGHATLYWYQQILGQGPKLLIQFQNNGVVDDSQLPKDRFSAERLKGVDSTLKIQPAKLEDSAVYLCASSLGAGAYEQYFGPGTRLTVT.

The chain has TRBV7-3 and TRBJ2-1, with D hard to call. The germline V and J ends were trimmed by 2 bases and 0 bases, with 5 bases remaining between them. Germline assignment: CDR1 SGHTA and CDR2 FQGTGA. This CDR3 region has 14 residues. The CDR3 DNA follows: TGTGCCAGCAGCTTACTACCCTCCTACAATGAGCAGTTCTTC. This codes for CASSLLPSYNEQFF.

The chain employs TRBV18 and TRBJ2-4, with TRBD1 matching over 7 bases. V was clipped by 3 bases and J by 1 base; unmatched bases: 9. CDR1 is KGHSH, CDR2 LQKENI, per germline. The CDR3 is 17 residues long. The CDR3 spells CASSPRQGELAKNIQYF. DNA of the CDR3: TGTGCCAGCTCACCGCGACAGGGAGAACTGGCCAAAAACATTCAGTACTTC.

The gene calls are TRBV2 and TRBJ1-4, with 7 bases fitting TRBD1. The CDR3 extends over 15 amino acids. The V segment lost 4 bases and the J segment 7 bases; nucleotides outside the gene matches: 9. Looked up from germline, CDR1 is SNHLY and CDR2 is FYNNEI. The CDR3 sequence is CASSGDSRMVEKLFF. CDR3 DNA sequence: TGTGCCAGCAGTGGGGACAGCCGGATGGTTGAAAAACTGTTTTTT.

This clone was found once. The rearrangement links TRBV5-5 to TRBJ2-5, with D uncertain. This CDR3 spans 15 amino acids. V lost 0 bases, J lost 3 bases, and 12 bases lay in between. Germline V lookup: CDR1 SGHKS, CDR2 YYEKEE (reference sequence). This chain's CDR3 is CASSLGAASEETQYF. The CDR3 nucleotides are TGTGCCAGCAGCTTGGGAGCAGCCTCCGAAGAGACCCAGTACTTC.

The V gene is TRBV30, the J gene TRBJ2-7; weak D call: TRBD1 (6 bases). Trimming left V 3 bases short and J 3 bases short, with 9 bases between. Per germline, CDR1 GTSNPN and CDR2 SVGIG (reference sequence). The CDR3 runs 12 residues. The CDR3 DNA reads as TGTGCCTGGAGCGGCAGGGGCTACGAGCAGTACTTC. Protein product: CAWSGRGYEQYF. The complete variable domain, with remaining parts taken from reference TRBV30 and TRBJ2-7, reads SQTIHQWPATLVQPVGSPLSLECTVEGTSNPNLYWYRQAAGRGLQLLFYSVGIGQISSEVPQNLSASRPQDRQFILSSKKLLLSDSGFYLCAWSGRGYEQYFGPGTRLTVT.

CDR3: CASSQTGGWAEAFF. The CDR3, as DNA: TGTGCCAGCAGTCAAACGGGGGGATGGGCGGAAGCTTTCTTT. This sequence joins TRBV28 and TRBJ1-1; D possibly corresponds to TRBD1 (5 bases). The V gene lost 5 bases and the J gene lost 8 bases, with 18 bases spanning the gap. Germline CDR1 MDHEN, CDR2 SYDVKM. The CDR3 loop spans 14 amino acids.

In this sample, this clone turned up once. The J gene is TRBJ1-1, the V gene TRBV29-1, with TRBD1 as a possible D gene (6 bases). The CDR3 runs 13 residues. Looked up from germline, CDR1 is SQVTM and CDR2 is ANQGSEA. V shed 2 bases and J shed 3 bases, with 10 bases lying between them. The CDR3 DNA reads TGCAGCGTTGAATCAGGGGATGACACTGAAGCTTTCTTT. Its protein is CSVESGDDTEAFF. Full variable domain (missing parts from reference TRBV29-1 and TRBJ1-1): SAVISQKPSRDICQRGTSLTIQCQVDSQVTMMFWYRQQPGQSLTLIATANQGSEATYESGFVIDKFPISRPNLTFSTLTVSNMSPEDSSIYLCSVESGDDTEAFFGQGTRLTVV.

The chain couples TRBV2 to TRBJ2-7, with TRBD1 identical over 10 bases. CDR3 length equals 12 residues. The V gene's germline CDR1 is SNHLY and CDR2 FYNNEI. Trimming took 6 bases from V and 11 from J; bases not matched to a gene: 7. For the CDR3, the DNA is TGTGCCAGCAGATTTCTCGGGACAGGGGAGTACTTC. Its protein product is CASRFLGTGEYF.

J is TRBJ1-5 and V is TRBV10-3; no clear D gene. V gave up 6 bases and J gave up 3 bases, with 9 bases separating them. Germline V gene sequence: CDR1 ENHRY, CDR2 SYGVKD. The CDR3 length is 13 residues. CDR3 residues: CAISGLNNQPQHF. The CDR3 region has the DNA TGTGCCATCAGCGGACTGAACAATCAGCCCCAGCATTTT.

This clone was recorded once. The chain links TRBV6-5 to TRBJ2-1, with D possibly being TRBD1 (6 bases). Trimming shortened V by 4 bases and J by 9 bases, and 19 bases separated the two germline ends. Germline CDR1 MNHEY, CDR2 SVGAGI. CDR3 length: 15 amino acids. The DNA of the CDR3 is TGTGCCAGCAGTTCCTTCACTAACAGGGAGACTGAGCAGTTCTTC. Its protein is CASSSFTNRETEQFF.

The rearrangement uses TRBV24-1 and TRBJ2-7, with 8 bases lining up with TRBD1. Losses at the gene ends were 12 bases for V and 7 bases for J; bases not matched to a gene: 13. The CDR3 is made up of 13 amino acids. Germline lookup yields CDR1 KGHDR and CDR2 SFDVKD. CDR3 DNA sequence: TGTGCCGCGGACAGGGTTTCGGTGGGGGAGCAGTACTTC. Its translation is CAADRVSVGEQYF.